The TCR beta chain under discussion was sequenced for a study of CDR3 diversity in severe acne. The CDR3 has 15 amino acids. The V segment lost 2 bases and the J segment 5 bases; nucleotides outside the gene matches: 5. The V gene's germline CDR1 is SGHTA and CDR2 FQGTGA. TCRdb reprocessed the PCR reads via MiXCR and lists one record per CDR3 protein. The sample has more than 70,000 distinct CDR3 sequences, 49% seen once. This sequence originates from a male donor with severe acne vulgaris. The chain has TRBV7-3 and TRBJ2-5; 10 bases fit TRBD1. Specimen: blood. The CDR3 protein is CASSLETGGGETQYF. DNA for the CDR3: TGTGCCAGCAGCTTAGAGACAGGGGGCGGGGAGACCCAGTACTTC.